This TCR beta chain was documented in a study of blood T cells in healthy people across ages. Overall study results and limits: Per million T cells, TCR beta diversity dropped about linearly as age rose. It was found that TCR beta diversity correlated strongly with the percentage of naive T cells.

As regards this clonotype: Its antigen is not identified.

No fewer than 5.5 micrograms of total RNA were isolated from every sample. It was with a sample-barcoded 5' primer and a J-beta primer mix that a second PCR of about 7 to 12 cycles was run. A tag from a template-switch adaptor with 12 random nucleotides marked each cDNA molecule. TCRdb itself ran the 5' RACE reads through MiXCR, one entry per CDR3 protein. There are 1.5 million to 2 million distinct CDR3 sequences in the sample; about 50% occur only once, and around 2.1% lies in the top ten. The sequencing sample was made of blood. The TCR was taken from a woman between 40 and 55 years old in good health.

The CDR3 DNA reads TGCAGTGCTAGAGATTGGCGCCTGATGGTGAATCGCTTTGGGGAGACCCAGTACTTC. Protein product: CSARDWRLMVNRFGETQYF. The rearrangement links TRBV20-1 to TRBJ2-5, with D uncertain. Trimming stripped 0 bases from V and 5 bases from J, with 28 bases between. The CDR3 contains 19 residues. CDR1 is DFQATT and CDR2 is SNEGSKA in the germline V gene (reference sequence).